This TCR beta chain stems from a study of graft-versus-host responses after intestinal transplantation. Trimming cost V 8 bases and J 7 bases; bases outside gene matches: 3. The CDR3 runs to 13 residues. Per the germline V gene, CDR1 is SNHLY and CDR2 is FYNNEI. Clones were read by immunoSEQ multiplex PCR, and TCRdb kept only the in-frame ones, dropping some. The sample consists of about 97,000 clones, approximately 90% of them appearing once. Here the sequenced sample was PBMCs, taken 450 to 480 days after intestinal transplant. V and J are TRBV2 and TRBJ1-6, with 9 bases identical to TRBD1. The clonotype comes from a human patient who received an intestinal transplant, so some T cells may come from the graft donor. The CDR3 nucleotides are TGTGCCAGCCGGGGACAGGGCAATTCACCCCTCCACTTT. It encodes CASRGQGNSPLHF.